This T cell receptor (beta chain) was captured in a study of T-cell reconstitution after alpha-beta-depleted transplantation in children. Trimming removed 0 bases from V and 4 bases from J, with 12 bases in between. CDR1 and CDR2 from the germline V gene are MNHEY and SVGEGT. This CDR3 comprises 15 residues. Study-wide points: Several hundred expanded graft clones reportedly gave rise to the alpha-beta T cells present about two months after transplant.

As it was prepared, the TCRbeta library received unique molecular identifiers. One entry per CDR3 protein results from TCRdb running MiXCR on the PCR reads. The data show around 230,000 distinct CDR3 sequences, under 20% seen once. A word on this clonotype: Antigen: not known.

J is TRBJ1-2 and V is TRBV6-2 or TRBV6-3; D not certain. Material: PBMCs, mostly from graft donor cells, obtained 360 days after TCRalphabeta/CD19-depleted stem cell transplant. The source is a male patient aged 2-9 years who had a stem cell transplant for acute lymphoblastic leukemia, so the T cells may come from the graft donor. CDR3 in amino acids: CASSYSEVIGYGYTF. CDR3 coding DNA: TGTGCCAGCAGTTACTCGGAGGTTATAGGCTATGGCTACACCTTC.